This T cell receptor beta chain was found in a study of human T cells and chemical hapten exposure. Whole-study context: Sensitization involved placing 2% DPC onto an approximately 2 cm by approximately 2 cm region of upper inner arm skin.

Findings of the study overall: Clustering by CDR3 similarity yielded significantly more large clusters from expanded TCRs than controls.

As concerns this clonotype: Its antigen is unknown.

Germline V CDR1 and CDR2: DFQATT, SNEGSKA (reference sequence). With V trimmed by 5 bases and J by 3 bases, 10 bases remained unmatched. CDR3 length: 15 amino acids. TCRdb reprocessed the RACE reads via MiXCR and lists one record per CDR3 protein. The table has some 84,000 distinct CDR3 sequences, about 9% seen once. Described time point: pre-sensitization, week 0. Treatment: therapeutic diphenylcyclopropenone sensitization with weekly scalp DPC. Phlebotomy was performed prior to application of every patch test. Every donor had alopecia and was 18 to 70 years old; all were suitable for DPC. The sequencing here drew on whole blood, taken in connection with sensitization to the hapten diphenylcyclopropenone (DPC). The origin of this receptor is a man aged 35 to 55 with alopecia areata. Some clones in this sample may be carry-over from other donors' samples. The V gene is TRBV20-1, the J gene TRBJ2-3; TRBD1 aligns across 8 bases. The CDR3 nucleotides are TGCAGTGCTGGACAGGGTTGGTGGCGGACAGATACGCAGTATTTT. Translated, it gives CSAGQGWWRTDTQYF.